This TCR beta chain was captured in a study of T cells in Graves' hyperthyroidism and ophthalmopathy. TCR beta CDR3 region amplification was performed from RNA transcripts. The TCR CDR3 was amplified in a first-round RT-PCR using the HTBI primer set. MiXCR, applied by TCRdb to the multiplex PCR reads, yields one record per CDR3 protein. The sample includes more than 550,000 distinct CDR3 sequences, approximately 42% of them seen just once. Germline V CDR1 and CDR2: DFQATT, SNEGSKA (reference sequence). This CDR3 is built from 14 residues. With 5 bases removed from V and 2 bases from J, the gap between germline ends came to 15 bases. This clonotype appeared once.

This chain joins TRBV20-1 and TRBJ1-2; D possibly corresponds to TRBD1 (6 bases). This TCR was recovered from an adult man with Graves' disease, either hyperthyroidism or ophthalmopathy (not recorded which). The sequencing sample was made of peripheral blood or thyroid tissue (not recorded which). This chain's CDR3 is CSAGTGPLNYGYTF. CDR3 nucleotide sequence: TGCAGTGCTGGAACAGGGCCCTTAAACTATGGCTACACCTTC.